The next 20 T cell receptor beta chains were all read from a single sample in a study of blood T cell repertoires in COVID-19. Some clones are missing from TCRdb's copy, which holds only in-frame ones; the method was immunoSEQ multiplex PCR. The profile shows over 150,000 clones, about 85% of them singletons. Sequencing input: peripheral blood. The origin of the receptors is a man of 80 years or more with COVID-19, enrolled during active disease.

The V gene is TRBV10-3, the J gene TRBJ1-2; D gene unclear. This CDR3 is built from 12 residues. The germline CDR1 and CDR2 sequences are ENHRY and SYGVKD. Trimming removed 2 bases at V and 8 bases at J, with 9 bases between. DNA of the CDR3: TGTGCCATCAGTGAGGGGGAGTCGGGCTACACCTTC. This encodes CAISEGESGYTF.

The sample holds a few counts of this clone. This sample includes further DNA sequences coding for the same CDR3. This chain joins TRBV12-3 or TRBV12-4 and TRBJ1-5; D not certain. Trimming shortened V by 2 bases and J by 5 bases, and 7 bases separated the two germline ends. The CDR3 consists of 13 residues. As DNA, the CDR3 is TGTGCCAGCAGTTTACGGGGATATCAGCCCCAGCATTTT. As protein: CASSLRGYQPQHF.

This clone was recorded once. The gene calls are TRBV10-3 and TRBJ1-1; the D gene is possibly TRBD1 (6 bases). Trimming took off 4 bases at V and 2 bases at J, with 11 bases between the two ends. Looked up from germline, CDR1 is ENHRY and CDR2 is SYGVKD. The CDR3 runs 14 residues. The CDR3 here is CAISGLGQNTEAFF. CDR3 DNA sequence: TGTGCCATCAGTGGGTTGGGACAAAACACTGAAGCTTTCTTT.

V and J are TRBV19 and TRBJ1-2; 9 bases match TRBD1. Germline V gene sequence: CDR1 LNHDA, CDR2 SQIVND (reference sequence). CDR3 size: 15 residues. The trim removed 5 bases at V and 5 bases at J, leaving 9 bases unmatched. CDR3 sequence reads: CASSSPGQGRYGYTF. In nucleotides, the CDR3 is TGTGCCAGTAGTTCCCCGGGACAGGGACGGTATGGCTACACCTTC.

This clone was recorded only once. The rearrangement joins TRBV18 to TRBJ1-2; a possible D gene is TRBD1 (6 bases). The V gene's germline CDR1 is KGHSH and CDR2 LQKENI. CDR3 size: 14 residues. V lost 6 bases, J lost 3 bases, and 14 bases lay in between. CDR3 bases: TGTGCCAGCTCCTCGGGGCGGACAGACTATGGCTACACCTTC. This gives the protein CASSSGRTDYGYTF. Full variable domain (rest looked up from reference TRBV18 and TRBJ1-2): NAGVMQNPRHLVRRRGQEARLRCSPMKGHSHVYWYRQLPEEGLKFMVYLQKENIIDESGMPKERFSAEFPKEGPSILRIQQVVRGDSAAYFCASSSGRTDYGYTFGSGTRLTVV.

The chain uses TRBV2 and TRBJ2-7; D is unresolved. The V end was cut by 3 bases, the J end by 4 bases, with 10 bases between. In germline, CDR1 is SNHLY, CDR2 FYNNEI. The CDR3 is 13 amino acids. For the CDR3, the DNA is TGTGCCAGCAGTGACGTACCGCGGTACGAGCAGTACTTC. The encoded protein is CASSDVPRYEQYF.

This chain links TRBV5-4 with TRBJ2-3; 16 nucleotides match TRBD2. The junction had 7 bases not matched to a gene; V was cut back by 5 bases and J by 1 base. In germline, CDR1 is SGHNT, CDR2 YYREEE (reference sequence). The CDR3 totals 18 residues. CDR3 DNA: TGTGCCAGCAGTGCACCGGGACTAGCGGGGGGGCGCACAGATACGCAGTATTTT. Protein product: CASSAPGLAGGRTDTQYF. Based on the CDR3 plus reference TRBV5-4 and TRBJ2-3, the full variable domain is ETGVTQSPTHLIKTRGQQVTLRCSSQSGHNTVSWYQQALGQGPQFIFQYYREEENGRGNFPPRFSGLQFPNYSSELNVNALELDDSALYLCASSAPGLAGGRTDTQYFGPGTRLTVL.

The chain uses TRBV7-3 and TRBJ2-1; 10 bases agree with TRBD1. The germline CDR1 and CDR2 sequences are SGHTA and FQGTGA. The CDR3 consists of 15 residues. V lost 3 bases and J lost 2; bases outside the gene matches: 1. DNA of the CDR3: TGTGCCAGCAGCTTCGGACAGGGGGCCTACAATGAGCAGTTCTTC. It is translated as CASSFGQGAYNEQFF.

J is TRBJ1-5 and V is TRBV20-1; TRBD1 might be the D (6 bases). This CDR3 spans 14 amino acids. CDR1 and CDR2 from the germline V gene are DFQATT and SNEGSKA (reference sequence). Trimming removed 3 bases at V and 1 base at J, with 10 bases between. The CDR3 loop is CSASRQGSNQPQHF. CDR3 in DNA: TGCAGTGCTAGTAGGCAGGGGAGCAATCAGCCCCAGCATTTT.

This clone was recorded only once. This sequence joins TRBV12-3 or TRBV12-4 and TRBJ2-7, with D tentatively TRBD1 (6 bases). The CDR3 has 13 residues. Trimming removed 6 bases at V and 1 base at J, with 10 bases between. The CDR3 spells CASRPDSSYEQYF. The CDR3, as DNA: TGTGCCAGCAGGCCGGACAGTTCCTACGAGCAGTACTTC.

V gene TRBV5-1 combines with J gene TRBJ2-7; TRBD1 might be the D (6 bases). V lost 0 bases and J 3 bases, leaving 10 bases between the germline ends. Germline V gives CDR1 SGHRS, CDR2 YFSETQ. The CDR3 is 14 residues long. DNA of the CDR3: TGCGCCAGCAGCTTGGTAGGGGGTGACTACGAGCAGTACTTC. Protein product: CASSLVGGDYEQYF.

V usage is TRBV6-2 or TRBV6-3 and J usage is TRBJ2-5; possibly TRBD2 for D (6 bases). Per the germline V gene, CDR1 is MNHEY and CDR2 is SVGEGT. V gave up 4 bases and J gave up 1 base, with 22 bases separating them. The CDR3 covers 18 residues. The CDR3 is CASSSPGGSPVRQETQYF. The DNA for the CDR3 is TGTGCCAGCAGTTCCCCCGGAGGGTCACCCGTTCGCCAAGAGACCCAGTACTTC.

As to this clone: At one end, the junction sequence differs from germline, possibly due to a read error. The chain uses TRBV6-6 and TRBJ1-1; a weak D match, TRBD1 (6 bases). Germline V gives CDR1 MNHNY, CDR2 SVGAGI (reference sequence). There are 13 residues in the CDR3. The CDR3 DNA is TGTGCCAGCAGTGCAACAGGGAACGCTGAAGCTTTCTTT. Protein sequence: CASSATGNAEAFF.

The CDR3 region is CASSVAAGAPYEQYF. CDR3 nucleotide sequence: TGTGCCAGCAGCGTAGCTGCAGGGGCACCCTACGAGCAGTACTTC. The chain has TRBV9 and TRBJ2-7; tentative D call: TRBD1 (6 bases). This CDR3 spans 15 amino acids. V lost 0 bases, J lost 2 bases, and 12 bases lay in between. Looked up from germline, CDR1 is SGDLS and CDR2 is YYNGEE. Together with reference TRBV9 and TRBJ2-7, the CDR3 gives the full variable domain: DSGVTQTPKHLITATGQRVTLRCSPRSGDLSVYWYQQSLDQGLQFLIQYYNGEERAKGNILERFSAQQFPDLHSELNLSSLELGDSALYFCASSVAAGAPYEQYFGPGTRLTVT.

The CDR3 bases are TGTGCCAGCAGCTTCCAGGGGGCCATCACTGAAGCTTTCTTT. It is translated as CASSFQGAITEAFF. The chain joins TRBV7-9 to TRBJ1-1, with TRBD1 matching 8 bases. Germline lookup yields CDR1 SEHNR and CDR2 FQNEAQ (reference sequence). V lost 3 bases and J lost 4; bases outside the gene matches: 4. The CDR3 covers 14 residues.

The V call is TRBV24-1, the J call TRBJ2-1, with 8 bases fitting TRBD2. The germline V gene has CDR1 KGHDR and CDR2 SFDVKD. J gave up 4 bases and V 7 bases, and 17 bases lay outside the gene matches. The CDR3 has 18 residues. The DNA for the CDR3 is TGTGCCACCAGCCGCGGGGGGACCTCGAGACGGAAATACAATGAGCAGTTCTTC. Translated: CATSRGGTSRRKYNEQFF.

The chain links TRBV7-3 to TRBJ1-1, with no clear D. Germline V gene data show CDR1 as SGHTA and CDR2 as FQGTGA. The CDR3 length is 13 residues. The V and J ends lost 4 bases and 2 bases respectively, with 8 bases between them. The DNA of the CDR3 is TGTGCCAGCAGCTACCGGGGAAACACTGAAGCTTTCTTT. Translated: CASSYRGNTEAFF.

This chain uses TRBV18 with TRBJ2-7; perhaps TRBD2 as D (5 bases). CDR1 KGHSH and CDR2 LQKENI come from the germline V gene. Trimming removed 1 base at V and 7 bases at J, with 17 bases between. The CDR3 spans 15 residues. The CDR3 protein is CASSPLTSASGEQYF. The CDR3 nucleotides are TGTGCCAGCTCACCACTGACATCCGCCTCGGGAGAGCAGTACTTC.

The J gene is TRBJ2-5, the V gene TRBV2; 12 nucleotides agree with TRBD2. Trimming took 7 bases from V and 0 from J; bases not matched to a gene: 6. In germline, CDR1 is SNHLY, CDR2 FYNNEI. The CDR3 covers 16 residues. The CDR3 DNA is TGTGCCAGCAAGAGGACTAGCGGGGAACACCAAGAGACCCAGTACTTC. It encodes CASKRTSGEHQETQYF.

V is TRBV6-6 and J is TRBJ2-1; TRBD2 matches at 12 bases. Germline V lookup: CDR1 MNHNY, CDR2 SVGAGI (reference sequence). The V and J ends lost 2 bases and 8 bases, in that order; junction bases with no gene match: 4. The CDR3 contains 15 residues. The CDR3 region has the DNA TGTGCCAGCAGTTACCCCAGGACTAGCGGGGATGAGCAGTTCTTC. Translating it yields CASSYPRTSGDEQFF.